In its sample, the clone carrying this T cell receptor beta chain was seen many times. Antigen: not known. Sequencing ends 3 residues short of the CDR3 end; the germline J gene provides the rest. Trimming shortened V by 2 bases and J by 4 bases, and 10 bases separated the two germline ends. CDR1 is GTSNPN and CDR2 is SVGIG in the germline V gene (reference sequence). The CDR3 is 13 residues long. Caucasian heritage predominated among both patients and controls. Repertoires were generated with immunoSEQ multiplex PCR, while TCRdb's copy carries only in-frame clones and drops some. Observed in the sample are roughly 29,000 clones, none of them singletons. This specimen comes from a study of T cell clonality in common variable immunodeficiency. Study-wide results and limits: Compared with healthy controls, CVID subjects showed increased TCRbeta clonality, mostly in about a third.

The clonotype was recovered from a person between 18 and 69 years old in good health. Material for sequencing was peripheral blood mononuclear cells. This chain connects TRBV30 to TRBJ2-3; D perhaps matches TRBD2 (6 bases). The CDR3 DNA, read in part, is TGTGCCTGGAGTACTAGCAGATCAGATACG. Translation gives CAWSTSRSDT. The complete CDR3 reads CAWSTSRSDTQYF.